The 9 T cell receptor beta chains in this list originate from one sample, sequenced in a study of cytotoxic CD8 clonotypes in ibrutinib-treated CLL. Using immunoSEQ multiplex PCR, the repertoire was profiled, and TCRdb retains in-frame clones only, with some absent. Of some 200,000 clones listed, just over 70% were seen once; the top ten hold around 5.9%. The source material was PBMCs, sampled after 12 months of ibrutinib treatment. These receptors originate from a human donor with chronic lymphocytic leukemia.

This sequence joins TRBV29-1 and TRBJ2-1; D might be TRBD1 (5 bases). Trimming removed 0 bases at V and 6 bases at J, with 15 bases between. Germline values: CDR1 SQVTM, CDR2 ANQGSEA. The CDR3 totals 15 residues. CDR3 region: CSVEDRAVPTNEQFF. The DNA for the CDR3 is TGCAGCGTTGAAGACAGGGCAGTCCCCACCAATGAGCAGTTCTTC.

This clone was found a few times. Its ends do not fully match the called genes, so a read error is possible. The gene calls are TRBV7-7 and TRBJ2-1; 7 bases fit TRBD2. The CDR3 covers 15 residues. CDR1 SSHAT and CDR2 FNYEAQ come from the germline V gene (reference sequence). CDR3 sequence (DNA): TGTGCTAGCAGCTTAACTCCTAGCGGATACAATGAGCAGTTCTTC. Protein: CASSLTPSGYNEQFF. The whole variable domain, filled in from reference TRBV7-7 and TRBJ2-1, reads GAGVSQSPRYKVTKRGQDVTLRCDPISSHATLYWYQQALGQGPEFLTYFNYEAQPDKSGLPSDRFSAERPEGSISTLTIQRTEQRDSAMYRCASSLTPSGYNEQFFGPGTRLTVL.

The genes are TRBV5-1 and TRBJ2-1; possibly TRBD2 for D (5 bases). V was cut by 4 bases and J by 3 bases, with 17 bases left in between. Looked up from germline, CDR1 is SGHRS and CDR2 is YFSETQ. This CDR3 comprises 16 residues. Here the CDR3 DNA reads TGCGCCAGCAGCCGGCCGGAGTTCGCGGGCTACAATGAGCAGTTCTTC. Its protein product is CASSRPEFAGYNEQFF. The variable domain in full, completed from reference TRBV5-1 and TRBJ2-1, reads KAGVTQTPRYLIKTRGQQVTLSCSPISGHRSVSWYQQTPGQGLQFLFEYFSETQRNKGNFPGRFSGRQFSNSRSEMNVSTLELGDSALYLCASSRPEFAGYNEQFFGPGTRLTVL.

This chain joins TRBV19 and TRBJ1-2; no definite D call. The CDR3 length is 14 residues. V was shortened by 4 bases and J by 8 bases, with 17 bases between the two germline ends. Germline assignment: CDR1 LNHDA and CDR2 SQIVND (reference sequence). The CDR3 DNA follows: TGTGCCAGTAGTACTCCGGGGAATTTTTGGGGCTACACCTTC. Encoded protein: CASSTPGNFWGYTF. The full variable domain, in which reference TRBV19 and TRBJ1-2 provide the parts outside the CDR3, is DGGITQSPKYLFRKEGQNVTLSCEQNLNHDAMYWYRQDPGQGLRLIYYSQIVNDFQKGDIAEGYSVSREKKESFPLTVTSAQKNPTAFYLCASSTPGNFWGYTFGSGTRLTVV.

DNA for the CDR3: TGTGCCAGCAGTGGGGAGGCAGCGTCGGTAAAGACCCAGTACTTC. This codes for CASSGEAASVKTQYF. The chain combines TRBV2 with TRBJ2-5; possible D gene TRBD2, 6 bases. Deletions cut 4 bases from V and 6 bases from J, with 18 bases between. This CDR3 is 15 amino acids long. Per germline, CDR1 SNHLY and CDR2 FYNNEI.

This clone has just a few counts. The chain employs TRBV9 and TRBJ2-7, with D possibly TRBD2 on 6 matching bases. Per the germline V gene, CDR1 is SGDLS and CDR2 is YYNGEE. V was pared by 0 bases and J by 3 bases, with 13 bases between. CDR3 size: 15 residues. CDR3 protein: CASSVDPRGNYEQYF. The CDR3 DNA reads TGTGCCAGCAGCGTAGACCCCCGGGGGAACTACGAGCAGTACTTC.

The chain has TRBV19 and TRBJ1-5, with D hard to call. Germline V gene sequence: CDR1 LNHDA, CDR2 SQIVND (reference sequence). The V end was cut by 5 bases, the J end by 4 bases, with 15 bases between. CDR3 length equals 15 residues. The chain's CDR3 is CASSLRAAINQPQHF. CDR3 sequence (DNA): TGTGCCAGTAGTTTGAGGGCAGCAATAAATCAGCCCCAGCATTTT.

The chain's CDR3 is CASSRDAGETQYF. The CDR3 nucleotides read TGTGCCAGCAGCCGTGACGCGGGGGAGACCCAGTACTTC. V usage is TRBV7-3 and J usage is TRBJ2-5, with a tentative D call TRBD2 (6 bases). V dropped 5 bases and J dropped 5 bases, with 12 bases sitting between them. Germline V lookup: CDR1 SGHTA, CDR2 FQGTGA. The CDR3 contains 13 residues.

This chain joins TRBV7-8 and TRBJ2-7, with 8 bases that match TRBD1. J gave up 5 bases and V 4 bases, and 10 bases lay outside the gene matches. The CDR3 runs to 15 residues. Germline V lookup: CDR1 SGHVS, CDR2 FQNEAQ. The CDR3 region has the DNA TGTGCCAGCAGCTCCCGGACAGGGTACGAGGACGAGCAGTACTTC. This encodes CASSSRTGYEDEQYF.